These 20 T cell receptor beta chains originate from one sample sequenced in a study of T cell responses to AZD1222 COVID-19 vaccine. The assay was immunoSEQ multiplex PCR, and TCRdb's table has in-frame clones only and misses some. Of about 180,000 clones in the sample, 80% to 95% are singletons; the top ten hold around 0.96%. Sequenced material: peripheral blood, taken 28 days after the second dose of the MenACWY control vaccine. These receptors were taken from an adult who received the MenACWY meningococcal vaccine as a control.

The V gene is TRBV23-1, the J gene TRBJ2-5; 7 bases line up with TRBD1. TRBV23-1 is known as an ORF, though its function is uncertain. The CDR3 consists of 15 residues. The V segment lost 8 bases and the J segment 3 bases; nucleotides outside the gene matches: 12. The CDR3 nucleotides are TGCGCCAGCCCCCGGAAGGACAGGAAAGAAGAGACCCAGTACTTC. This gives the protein CASPRKDRKEETQYF.

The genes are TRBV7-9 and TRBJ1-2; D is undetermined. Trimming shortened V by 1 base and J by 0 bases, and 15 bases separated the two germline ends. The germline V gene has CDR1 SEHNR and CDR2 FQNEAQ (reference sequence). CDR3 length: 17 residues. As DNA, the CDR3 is TGTGCCAGCAGCTTAGGTTCCGGTACGGGATCTAACTATGGCTACACCTTC. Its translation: CASSLGSGTGSNYGYTF.

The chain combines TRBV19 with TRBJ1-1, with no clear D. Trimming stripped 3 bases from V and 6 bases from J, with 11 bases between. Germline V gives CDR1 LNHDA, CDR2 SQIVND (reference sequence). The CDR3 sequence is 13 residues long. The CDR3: CASSIGGSAEAFF. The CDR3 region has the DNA TGTGCCAGTAGTATCGGTGGAAGCGCTGAAGCTTTCTTT. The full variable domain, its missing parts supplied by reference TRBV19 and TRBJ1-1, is DGGITQSPKYLFRKEGQNVTLSCEQNLNHDAMYWYRQDPGQGLRLIYYSQIVNDFQKGDIAEGYSVSREKKESFPLTVTSAQKNPTAFYLCASSIGGSAEAFFGQGTRLTVV.

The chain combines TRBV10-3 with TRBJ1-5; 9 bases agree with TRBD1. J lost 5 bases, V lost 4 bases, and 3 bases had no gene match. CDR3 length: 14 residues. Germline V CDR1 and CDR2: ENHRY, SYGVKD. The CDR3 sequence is CAISVQGADQPQHF. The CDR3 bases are TGTGCCATCAGTGTACAGGGGGCAGATCAGCCCCAGCATTTT.

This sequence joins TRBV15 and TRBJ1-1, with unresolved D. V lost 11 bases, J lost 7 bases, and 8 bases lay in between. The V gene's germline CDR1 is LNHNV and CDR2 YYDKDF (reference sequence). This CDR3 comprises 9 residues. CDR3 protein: CAGHGEAFF. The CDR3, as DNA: TGTGCCGGCCACGGTGAAGCTTTCTTT.

The CDR3 loop reads CAWRSPGQGLNYGYTF. The CDR3 DNA is TGTGCCTGGAGATCTCCGGGACAGGGGTTAAACTATGGCTACACCTTC. The chain combines TRBV30 with TRBJ1-2; the match to TRBD1 covers 10 bases. V was clipped by 3 bases and J by 2 bases; unmatched bases: 9. The CDR3 is 16 amino acids. CDR1 and CDR2 (germline): GTSNPN, SVGIG (reference sequence).

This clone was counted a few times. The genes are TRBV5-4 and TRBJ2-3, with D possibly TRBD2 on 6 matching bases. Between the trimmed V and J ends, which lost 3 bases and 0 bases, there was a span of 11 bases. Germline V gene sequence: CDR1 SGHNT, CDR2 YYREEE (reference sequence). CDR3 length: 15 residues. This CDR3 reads CASSSGLPSTDTQYF. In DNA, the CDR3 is TGTGCCAGCAGCTCGGGACTCCCAAGCACAGATACGCAGTATTTT.

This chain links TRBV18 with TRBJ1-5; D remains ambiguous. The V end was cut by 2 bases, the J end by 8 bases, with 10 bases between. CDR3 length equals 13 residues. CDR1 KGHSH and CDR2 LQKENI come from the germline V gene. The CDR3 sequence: CASSPGVGEPQHF. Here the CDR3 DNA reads TGTGCCAGCTCACCAGGTGTGGGCGAGCCCCAGCATTTT. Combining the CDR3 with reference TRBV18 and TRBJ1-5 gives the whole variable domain NAGVMQNPRHLVRRRGQEARLRCSPMKGHSHVYWYRQLPEEGLKFMVYLQKENIIDESGMPKERFSAEFPKEGPSILRIQQVVRGDSAAYFCASSPGVGEPQHFGDGTRLSIL.

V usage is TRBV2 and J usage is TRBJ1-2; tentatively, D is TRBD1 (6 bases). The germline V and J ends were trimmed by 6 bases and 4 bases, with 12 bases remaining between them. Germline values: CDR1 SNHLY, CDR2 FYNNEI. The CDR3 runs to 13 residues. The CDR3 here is CASSAEGGYGYTF. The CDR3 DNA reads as TGTGCCAGCAGCGCCGAGGGGGGCTATGGCTACACCTTC. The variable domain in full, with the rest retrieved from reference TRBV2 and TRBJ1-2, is EPEVTQTPSHQVTQMGQEVILRCVPISNHLYFYWYRQILGQKVEFLVSFYNNEISEKSEIFDDQFSVERPDGSNFTLKIRSTKLEDSAMYFCASSAEGGYGYTFGSGTRLTVV.

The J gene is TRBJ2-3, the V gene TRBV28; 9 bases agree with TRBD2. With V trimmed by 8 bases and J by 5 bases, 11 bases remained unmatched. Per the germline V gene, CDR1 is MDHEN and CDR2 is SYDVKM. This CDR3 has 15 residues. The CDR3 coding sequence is TGTGCCAGCTCCCCCGCGGGGGGGCGTGTAGATACGCAGTATTTT. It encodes CASSPAGGRVDTQYF. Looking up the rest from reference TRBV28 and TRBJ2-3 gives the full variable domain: DVKVTQSSRYLVKRTGEKVFLECVQDMDHENMFWYRQDPGLGLRLIYFSYDVKMKEKGDIPEGYSVSREKKERFSLILESASTNQTSMYLCASSPAGGRVDTQYFGPGTRLTVL.

Here the CDR3 reads CAWSVPGRHSGNTIYF. In DNA, the CDR3 is TGTGCCTGGAGTGTACCGGGGCGGCACTCTGGAAACACCATATATTTT. The V call is TRBV30, the J call TRBJ1-3, with D possibly matching TRBD1 (5 bases). The CDR3 length is 16 residues. Trimming removed 0 bases at V and 0 bases at J, with 12 bases between. Germline V gene lookup returns CDR1 GTSNPN and CDR2 SVGIG (reference sequence).

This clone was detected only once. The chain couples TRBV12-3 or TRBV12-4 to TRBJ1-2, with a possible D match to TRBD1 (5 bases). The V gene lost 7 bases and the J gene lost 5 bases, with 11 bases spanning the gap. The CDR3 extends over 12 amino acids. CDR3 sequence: CASTLGGYGYTF. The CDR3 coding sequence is TGTGCCAGCACTTTGGGGGGTTATGGCTACACCTTC.

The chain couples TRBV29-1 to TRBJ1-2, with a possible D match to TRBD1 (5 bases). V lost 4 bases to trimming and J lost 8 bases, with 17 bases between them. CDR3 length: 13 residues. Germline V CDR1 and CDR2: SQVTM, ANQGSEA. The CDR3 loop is CSVGGDGHGGYTF. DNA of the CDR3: TGCAGCGTTGGAGGCGACGGACATGGAGGCTACACCTTC.

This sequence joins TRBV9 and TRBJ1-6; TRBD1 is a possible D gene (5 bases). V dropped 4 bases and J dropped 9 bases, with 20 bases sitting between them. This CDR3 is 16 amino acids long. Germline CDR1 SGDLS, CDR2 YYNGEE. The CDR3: CASSPPGPGFVSPLHF. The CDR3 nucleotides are TGTGCCAGCAGCCCCCCCGGCCCAGGGTTCGTTTCACCCCTCCACTTT. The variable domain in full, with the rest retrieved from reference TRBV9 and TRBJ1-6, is DSGVTQTPKHLITATGQRVTLRCSPRSGDLSVYWYQQSLDQGLQFLIQYYNGEERAKGNILERFSAQQFPDLHSELNLSSLELGDSALYFCASSPPGPGFVSPLHFGNGTRLTVT.

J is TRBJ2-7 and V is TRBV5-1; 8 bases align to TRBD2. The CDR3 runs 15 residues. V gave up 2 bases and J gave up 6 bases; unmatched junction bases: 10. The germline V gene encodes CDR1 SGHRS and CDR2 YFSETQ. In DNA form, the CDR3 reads TGCGCCAGCAGCTTAGAAGCGGGGGCCCCTCGCGAGCAGTACTTC. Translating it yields CASSLEAGAPREQYF.

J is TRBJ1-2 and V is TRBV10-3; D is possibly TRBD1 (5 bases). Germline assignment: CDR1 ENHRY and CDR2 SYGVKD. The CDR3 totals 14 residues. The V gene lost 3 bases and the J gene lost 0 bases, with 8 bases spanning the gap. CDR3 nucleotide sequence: TGTGCCATCAGTGAAAAACAGGCTAACTATGGCTACACCTTC. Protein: CAISEKQANYGYTF.

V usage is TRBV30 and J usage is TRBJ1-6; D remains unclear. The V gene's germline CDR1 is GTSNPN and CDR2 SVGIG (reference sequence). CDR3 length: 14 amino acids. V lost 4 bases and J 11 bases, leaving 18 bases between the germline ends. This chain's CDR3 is CAWTPLWGVPPLHF. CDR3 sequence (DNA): TGTGCCTGGACCCCCTTATGGGGTGTTCCACCCCTCCACTTT.

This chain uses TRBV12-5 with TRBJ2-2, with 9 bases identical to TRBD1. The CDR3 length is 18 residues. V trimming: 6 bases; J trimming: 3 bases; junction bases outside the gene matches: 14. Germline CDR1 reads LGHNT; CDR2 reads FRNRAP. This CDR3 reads CASGPGQGSGFDTGELFF. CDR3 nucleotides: TGTGCTAGTGGCCCGGGACAGGGATCGGGGTTCGACACCGGGGAGCTGTTTTTT.

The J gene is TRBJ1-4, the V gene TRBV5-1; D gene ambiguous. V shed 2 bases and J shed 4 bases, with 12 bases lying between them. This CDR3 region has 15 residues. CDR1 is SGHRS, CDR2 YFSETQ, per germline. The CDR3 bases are TGCGCCAGCAGCTTAGAGTCCGGTTATAATGAAAAACTGTTTTTT. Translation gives CASSLESGYNEKLFF.

The CDR3 DNA follows: TGTGCCAGCAGGGGAGGGTACAGCCAAGAGACCCAGTACTTC. It specifies CASRGGYSQETQYF. The chain links TRBV28 to TRBJ2-5; TRBD2 matches 7 bases. The CDR3 sequence is 14 residues long. V shed 6 bases, J shed 1 base, and the junction held 5 bases outside the gene matches. Germline lookup yields CDR1 MDHEN and CDR2 SYDVKM.